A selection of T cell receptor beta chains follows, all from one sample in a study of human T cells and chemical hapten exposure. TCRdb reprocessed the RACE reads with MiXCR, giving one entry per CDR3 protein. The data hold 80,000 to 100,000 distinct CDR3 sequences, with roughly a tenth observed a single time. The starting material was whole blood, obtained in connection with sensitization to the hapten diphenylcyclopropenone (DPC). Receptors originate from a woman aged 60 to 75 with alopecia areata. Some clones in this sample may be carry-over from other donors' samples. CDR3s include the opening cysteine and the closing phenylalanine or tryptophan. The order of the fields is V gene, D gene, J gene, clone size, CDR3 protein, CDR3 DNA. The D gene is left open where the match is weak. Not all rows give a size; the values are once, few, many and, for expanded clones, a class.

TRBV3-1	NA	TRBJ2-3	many	CASSQSSRADTQYF	TGTGCCAGCAGCCAAAGCTCGAGGGCAGATACGCAGTATTTT
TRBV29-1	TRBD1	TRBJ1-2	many	CSALRQGDNYGYTF	TGCAGCGCCCTGAGGCAGGGGGATAACTATGGCTACACCTTC
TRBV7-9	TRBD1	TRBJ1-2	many	CASSSEGQGDYGYTF	TGTGCCAGCAGCTCCGAAGGACAGGGGGACTATGGCTACACCTTC
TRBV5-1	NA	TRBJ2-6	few	CASSPRGNSGANVLTF	TGCGCCAGCAGCCCCCGCGGCAACTCTGGGGCCAACGTCCTGACTTTC
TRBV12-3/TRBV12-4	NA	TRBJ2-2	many	CASSLQEPTNTGELFF	TGTGCCAGCAGTCTACAGGAGCCGACGAACACCGGGGAGCTGTTTTTT
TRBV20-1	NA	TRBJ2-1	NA	CSAREVGATYNVQFF	TGCAGTGCTAGAGAGGTGGGGGCTACCTACAATGTGCAGTTCTTC
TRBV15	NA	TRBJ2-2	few	CATRGRSGSGELFF	TGTGCCACCAGGGGCCGGAGTGGGAGCGGGGAGCTGTTTTTT
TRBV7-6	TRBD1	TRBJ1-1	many	CASSSTTGENTEAFF	TGTGCCAGCAGCTCCACGACAGGGGAAAACACTGAAGCTTTCTTT
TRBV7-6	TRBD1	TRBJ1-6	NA	CASSLRPQGVSYNSPLHF	TGTGCCAGCAGCTTAAGGCCCCAGGGGGTCTCCTATAATTCACCCCTCCACTTT
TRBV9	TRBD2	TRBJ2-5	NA	CASSVFSGGAQETQYF	TGTGCCAGCAGCGTTTTTAGCGGGGGGGCGCAGGAGACCCAGTACTTC
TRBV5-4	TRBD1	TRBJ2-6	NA	CASSLTGQAYSGANVLTF	TGTGCCAGCAGCTTAACGGGACAGGCGTACTCTGGGGCCAACGTCCTGACTTTC
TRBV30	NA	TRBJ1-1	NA	CAWRAGRTEAFF	TGTGCCTGGAGGGCAGGGAGGACTGAAGCTTTCTTT
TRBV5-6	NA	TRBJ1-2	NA	CASRQQDRYGYTF	TGTGCCAGCAGACAACAGGACCGCTATGGCTACACCTTC
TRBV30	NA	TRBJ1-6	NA	CAWQGNNSPLHF	TGTGCCTGGCAGGGGAATAATTCACCCCTCCACTTT
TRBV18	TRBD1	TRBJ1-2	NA	CAGSPDRAYGYTF	TGTGCCGGCTCACCCGACAGGGCCTATGGCTACACCTTC
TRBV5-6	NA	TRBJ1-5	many	CASSLRSNQPQHF	TGTGCCAGCAGCTTAAGAAGCAATCAGCCCCAGCATTTT
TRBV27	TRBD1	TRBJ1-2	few	CASKGAGGYTF	TGTGCCAGCAAGGGGGCCGGTGGCTACACCTTC
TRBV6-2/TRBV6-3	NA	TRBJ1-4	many	CASTHLATNEKLFF	TGTGCCAGCACCCACCTTGCAACTAATGAAAAACTGTTTTTT
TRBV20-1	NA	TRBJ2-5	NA	CSARPAGHETQYF	TGCAGTGCTAGACCGGCGGGGCATGAGACCCAGTACTTC
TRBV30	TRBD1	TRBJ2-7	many	CAWSQGAGEQYF	TGTGCCTGGTCCCAGGGGGCGGGCGAGCAGTACTTC
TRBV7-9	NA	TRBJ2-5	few	CASSFVPVQETQYF	TGTGCCAGCAGCTTTGTCCCGGTACAAGAGACCCAGTACTTC
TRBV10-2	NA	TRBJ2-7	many	CASGNTSYEQYF	TGCGCCAGCGGAAATACTTCCTACGAGCAGTACTTC